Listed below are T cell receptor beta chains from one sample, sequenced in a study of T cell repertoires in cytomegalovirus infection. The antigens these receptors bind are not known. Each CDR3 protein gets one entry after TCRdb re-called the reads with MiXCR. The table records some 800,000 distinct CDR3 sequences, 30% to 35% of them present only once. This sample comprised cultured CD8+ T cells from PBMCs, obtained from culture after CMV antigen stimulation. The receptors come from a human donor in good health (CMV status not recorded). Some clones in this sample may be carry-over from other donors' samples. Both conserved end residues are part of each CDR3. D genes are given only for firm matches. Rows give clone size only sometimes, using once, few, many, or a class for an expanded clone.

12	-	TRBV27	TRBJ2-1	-	CASSLPSRKQFF	TGTGCCAGCAGTTTACCCTCGCGTAAGCAGTTCTTC
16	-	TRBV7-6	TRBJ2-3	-	CASSSPRDAYTDTQYF	TGTGCCAGCAGCTCCCCTCGGGACGCATACACAGATACGCAGTATTTT
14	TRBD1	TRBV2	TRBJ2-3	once	CASPGQGKADTQYF	TGTGCCAGCCCGGGACAGGGGAAGGCAGATACGCAGTATTTT
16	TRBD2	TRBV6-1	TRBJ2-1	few	CASILLAGGTYNEQFF	TGTGCCAGCATTCTCCTAGCGGGGGGTACCTACAATGAGCAGTTCTTC
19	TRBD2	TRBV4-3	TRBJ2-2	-	CASSHPGTSGGAGTGELFF	TGCGCCAGCAGCCATCCCGGGACTAGCGGGGGGGCAGGGACCGGGGAGCTGTTTTTT
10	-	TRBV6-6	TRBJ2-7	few	CASGEDEQYF	TGTGCCTCAGGGGAGGACGAGCAGTACTTC
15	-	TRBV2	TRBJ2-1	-	CASSESNGSYNEQFF	TGTGCCAGCAGTGAAAGCAATGGATCCTACAATGAGCAGTTCTTC
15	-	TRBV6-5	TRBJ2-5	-	CASSYDWGSEETQYF	TGTGCCAGCAGTTACGACTGGGGGTCAGAGGAGACCCAGTACTTC
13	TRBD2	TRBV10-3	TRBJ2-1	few	CAINSGGWDEQFF	TGTGCCATCAATAGCGGGGGGTGGGATGAGCAGTTCTTC
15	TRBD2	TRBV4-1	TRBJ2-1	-	CASSQDKLAGDEQFF	TGCGCCAGCAGCCAAGATAAGCTAGCGGGGGATGAGCAGTTCTTC
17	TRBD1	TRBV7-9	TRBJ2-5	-	CASSLVQGAPDNQTQYF	TGTGCCAGCAGCTTAGTGCAGGGGGCGCCAGACAACCAGACCCAGTACTTC
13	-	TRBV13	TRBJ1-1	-	CASSWPAGAEAFF	TGTGCCAGCAGCTGGCCAGCTGGGGCTGAAGCTTTCTTT
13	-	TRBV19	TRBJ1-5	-	CATTPSPGQPQHF	TGTGCCACCACGCCTAGCCCGGGGCAGCCCCAGCATTTT
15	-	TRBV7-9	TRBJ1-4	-	CASSLATGNGEKLFF	TGTGCCAGCAGCTTAGCGACCGGCAACGGGGAAAAACTGTTTTTT
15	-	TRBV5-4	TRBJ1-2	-	CASSSSPDMSYGYTF	TGTGCCAGCAGCTCTTCTCCCGACATGAGCTATGGCTACACCTTC
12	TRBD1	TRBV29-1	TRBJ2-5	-	CSLTGVGETQYF	TGCAGCTTGACAGGGGTCGGCGAGACCCAGTACTTC
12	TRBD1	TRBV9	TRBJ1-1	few	CASSKGDREAFF	TGTGCCAGCAGCAAAGGGGACAGAGAAGCTTTCTTT
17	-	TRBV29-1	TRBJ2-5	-	CSVEDLINRGPQETQYF	TGCAGCGTTGAAGATCTCATTAACCGGGGTCCACAAGAGACCCAGTACTTC
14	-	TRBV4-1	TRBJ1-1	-	CASSQDLNLHGAFF	TGCGCCAGCAGCCAAGATCTCAATCTTCATGGGGCTTTCTTT
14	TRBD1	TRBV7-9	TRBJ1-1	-	CASTEKTGGTEAFF	TGTGCCAGCACCGAGAAGACAGGGGGCACTGAAGCTTTCTTT
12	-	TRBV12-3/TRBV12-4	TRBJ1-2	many	CASSSDNYGYTF	TGTGCCAGCAGTTCGGACAACTATGGCTACACCTTC
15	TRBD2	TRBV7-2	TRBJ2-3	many	CASRERGASIDTQYF	TGTGCCAGCAGGGAGCGGGGGGCCTCTATAGATACGCAGTATTTT
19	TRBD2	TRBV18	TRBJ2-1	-	CASSPPGTSGGLSYNEQFF	TGTGCCAGCTCACCACCGGGGACTAGCGGGGGGCTCTCCTACAATGAGCAGTTCTTC
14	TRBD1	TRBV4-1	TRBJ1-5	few	CASSQAQGDQPQHF	TGCGCCAGCAGCCAAGCGCAGGGGGATCAGCCCCAGCATTTT
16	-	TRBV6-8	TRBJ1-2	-	CASSEFIGTPVDGYTF	TGTGCCAGCAGTGAATTCATAGGGACCCCAGTAGATGGCTACACCTTC
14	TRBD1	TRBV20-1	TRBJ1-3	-	CSAGTGPGGNTIYF	TGCAGTGCTGGGACAGGGCCAGGGGGAAACACCATATATTTT
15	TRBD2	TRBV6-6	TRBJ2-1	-	CASSPERGAYNEQFF	TGTGCCAGCAGTCCGGAGCGGGGGGCCTACAATGAGCAGTTCTTC
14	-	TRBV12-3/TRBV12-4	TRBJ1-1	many	CASSFGLENTEAFF	TGTGCCAGCAGTTTTGGTTTGGAGAACACTGAAGCTTTCTTT
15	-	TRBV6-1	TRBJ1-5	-	CASSYGIGSNQPQHF	TGTGCCAGCAGTTACGGCATAGGTAGCAATCAGCCCCAGCATTTT
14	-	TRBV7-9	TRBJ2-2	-	CASSYGAAIGELFF	TGTGCCAGCAGCTACGGAGCCGCGATCGGGGAGCTGTTTTTT
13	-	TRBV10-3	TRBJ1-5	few	CAISETGNQPQHF	TGTGCCATCAGTGAAACAGGGAATCAGCCCCAGCATTTT
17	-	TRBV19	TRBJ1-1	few	CATAFWGTGGMNTEAFF	TGTGCCACCGCTTTTTGGGGGACGGGTGGCATGAACACTGAAGCTTTCTTT
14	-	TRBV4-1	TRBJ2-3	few	CASSQALFGDTQYF	TGCGCCAGCAGCCAAGCCCTCTTTGGGGATACGCAGTATTTT
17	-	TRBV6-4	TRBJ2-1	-	CASTRFVYRPLDNEQFF	TGTGCCAGCACAAGATTTGTATATCGGCCACTGGACAATGAGCAGTTCTTC
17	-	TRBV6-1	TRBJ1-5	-	CASSEALGPDSNQPQHF	TGTGCCAGCAGTGAAGCGCTTGGGCCGGATAGCAATCAGCCCCAGCATTTT
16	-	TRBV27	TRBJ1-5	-	CASSLEYSRSNQPQHF	TGTGCCAGCAGTTTAGAGTACAGCCGTAGCAATCAGCCCCAGCATTTT
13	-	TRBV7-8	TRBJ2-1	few	CASTSLLGDEQFF	TGTGCCAGCACCTCCCTCTTGGGGGATGAGCAGTTCTTC
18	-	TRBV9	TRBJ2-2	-	CASSVPFRGSWDTGELFF	TGTGCCAGCAGCGTACCCTTTCGGGGGTCTTGGGACACCGGGGAGCTGTTTTTT